These T cell receptor beta chains were read from a single sample in a study of blood T cell repertoires in COVID-19. TCRdb keeps only in-frame clones here, not all; method: immunoSEQ multiplex PCR. The sample includes 85,000 to 100,000 clones, 70% to 90% seen only once; the top ten take under 15%. Input material: peripheral blood. Receptors originate from a woman in her sixties in a cohort sampled during active or convalescent COVID-19. The CDR3 runs from the conserved cysteine through the conserved F or W. The D gene is left open where the match is weak. A clone size is listed for some rows: how often the clone was seen (once, few, many), or a class if it is expanded.

TRBJ1-6 TRBV7-3 - - CASSPGLLVGLLHSPLHF TGTGCCAGCAGCCCCGGATTACTGGTAGGACTGCTTCATTCACCCCTCCACTTT
TRBJ1-5 TRBV12-5 - - CASGPDSQPQHF TGTGCTAGTGGTCCTGACAGTCAGCCCCAGCATTTT
TRBJ2-7 TRBV21-1 - - CASSKGCLGAQNEQYF TGTGCCAGCAGCAAAGGCTGTTTGGGGGCGCAGAACGAGCAGTACTTC
TRBJ1-6 TRBV3-1/TRBV3-2 - TRBD1 CASSQRLGGTYNSPLHF TGTGCCAGCAGCCAAAGACTAGGGGGCACCTATAATTCACCCCTCCACTTT
TRBJ2-7 TRBV7-9 few - CASSLAIGGGSYEQYF TGTGCCAGCAGCTTAGCGATCGGGGGAGGCTCCTACGAGCAGTACTTC
TRBJ1-1 TRBV6-5 - - CASSGILNPEAFF TGTGCCAGCAGCGGGATTCTAAACCCTGAAGCTTTCTTT
TRBJ2-7 TRBV19 - - CASSRGTPYEQYF TGTGCCAGTAGTCGCGGGACTCCCTACGAGCAGTACTTC
TRBJ1-2 TRBV30 - - CAWKEGSYTF TGTGCCTGGAAAGAGGGAAGCTACACCTTC
TRBJ2-2 TRBV7-9 - TRBD1 CASSFVGQGGDTGELFF TGTGCCAGCAGCTTCGTGGGACAGGGGGGAGACACCGGGGAGCTGTTTTTT
TRBJ2-2 TRBV19 - - CASSISTRVGELFF TGTGCCAGTAGTATATCTACGAGGGTCGGGGAGCTGTTTTTT
TRBJ1-6 TRBV10-3 - TRBD1 CAISERNRGDSPLHF TGTGCCATCAGTGAGCGGAACAGGGGGGATTCACCCCTCCACTTT
TRBJ2-1 TRBV5-1 - - CASRGSGDEQFF TGCGCCAGCAGAGGGTCGGGGGATGAGCAGTTCTTC
TRBJ1-1 TRBV28 - - CASSLAYRDTNTEAFF TGTGCCAGCAGTTTAGCATACAGGGATACGAACACTGAAGCTTTCTTT
TRBJ1-2 TRBV11-1 - TRBD1 CASSSTGGPAYGYTF TGTGCCAGCAGCTCGACAGGGGGCCCTGCGTATGGCTACACCTTC
TRBJ1-3 TRBV3-1/TRBV3-2 once - CASSQGGRGNTIYF TGTGCCAGCAGCCAGGGGGGTCGGGGAAACACCATATATTTT
TRBJ2-3 TRBV5-6 - TRBD2 CASSLGLAGGLTDTQYF TGTGCCAGCAGCTTGGGACTAGCGGGGGGCCTCACAGATACGCAGTATTTT
TRBJ2-7 TRBV28 few TRBD1 CASSPPQGQGKYEQYF TGTGCCAGCAGTCCTCCCCAGGGACAGGGGAAATACGAGCAGTACTTC
TRBJ2-3 TRBV12-3/TRBV12-4 - - CASSRGTDTQYF TGTGCCAGCAGTCGAGGGACAGATACGCAGTATTTT